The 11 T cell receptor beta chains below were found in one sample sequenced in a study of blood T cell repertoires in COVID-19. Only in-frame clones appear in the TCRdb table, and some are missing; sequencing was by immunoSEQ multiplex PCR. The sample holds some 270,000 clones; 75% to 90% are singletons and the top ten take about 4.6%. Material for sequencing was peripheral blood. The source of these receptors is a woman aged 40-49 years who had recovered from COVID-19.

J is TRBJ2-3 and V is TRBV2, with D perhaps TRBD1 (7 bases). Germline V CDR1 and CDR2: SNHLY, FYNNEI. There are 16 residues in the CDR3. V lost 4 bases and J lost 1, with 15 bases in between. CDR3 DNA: TGTGCCAGCAGTGCCAGGGGGGACCTCCGCACAGATACGCAGTATTTT. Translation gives CASSARGDLRTDTQYF.

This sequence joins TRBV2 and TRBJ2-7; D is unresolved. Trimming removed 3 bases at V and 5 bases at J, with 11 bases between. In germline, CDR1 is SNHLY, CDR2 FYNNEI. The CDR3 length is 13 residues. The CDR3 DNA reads TGTGCCAGCAGTGAGGGCAGGTCGGACGAGCAGTACTTC. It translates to CASSEGRSDEQYF.

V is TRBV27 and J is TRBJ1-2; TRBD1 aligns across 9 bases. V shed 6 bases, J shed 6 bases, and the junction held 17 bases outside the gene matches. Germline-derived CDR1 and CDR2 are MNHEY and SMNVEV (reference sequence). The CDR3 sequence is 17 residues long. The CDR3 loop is CASSTRQVPGQGNGYTF. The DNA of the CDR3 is TGTGCCAGCAGCACGAGACAAGTCCCGGGACAGGGTAATGGCTACACCTTC.

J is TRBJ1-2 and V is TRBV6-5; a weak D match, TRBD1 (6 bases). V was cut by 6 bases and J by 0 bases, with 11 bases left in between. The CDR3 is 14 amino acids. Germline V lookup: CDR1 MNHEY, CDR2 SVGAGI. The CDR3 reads CASRPTGSNYGYTF. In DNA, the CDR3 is TGTGCCAGCAGGCCCACAGGGTCTAACTATGGCTACACCTTC.

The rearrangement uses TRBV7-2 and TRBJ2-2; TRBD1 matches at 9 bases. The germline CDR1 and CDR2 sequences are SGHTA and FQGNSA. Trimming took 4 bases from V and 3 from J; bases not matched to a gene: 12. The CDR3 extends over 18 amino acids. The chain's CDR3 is CASSSGTGTVSHTGELFF. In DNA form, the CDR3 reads TGTGCCAGCAGCTCCGGGACAGGGACGGTATCCCACACCGGGGAGCTGTTTTTT.

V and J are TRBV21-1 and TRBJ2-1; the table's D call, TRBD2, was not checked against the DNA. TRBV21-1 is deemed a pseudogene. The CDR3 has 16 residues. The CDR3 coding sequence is TGTGCCAGCAGCAAATCGGTAGCGGGTTCAGACAATGAGCAGTTCTTC. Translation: CASSKSVAGSDNEQFF.

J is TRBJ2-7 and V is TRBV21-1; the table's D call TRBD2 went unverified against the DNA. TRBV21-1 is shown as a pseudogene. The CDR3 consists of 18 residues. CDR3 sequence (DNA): TGTGCCAGCAGCAAGAGAACTAGCGGGAGGGCCCTGCCCTACGAGCAGTACGTC. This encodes CASSKRTSGRALPYEQYV.

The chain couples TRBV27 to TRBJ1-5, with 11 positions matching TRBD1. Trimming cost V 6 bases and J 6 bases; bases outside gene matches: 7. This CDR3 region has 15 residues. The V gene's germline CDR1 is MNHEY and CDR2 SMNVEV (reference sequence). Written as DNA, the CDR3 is TGTGCCAGCAGCCCTGGACAGGGGGCTCTTCAGCCCCAGCATTTT. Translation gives CASSPGQGALQPQHF.

This chain's CDR3 is CASSAAGGMDTEAFF. CDR3 nucleotides: TGTGCCAGCAGCGCTGCAGGGGGGATGGACACTGAAGCTTTCTTT. V is TRBV9 and J is TRBJ1-1; 7 bases line up with TRBD1. The V segment lost 3 bases and the J segment 3 bases; nucleotides outside the gene matches: 8. Germline V gives CDR1 SGDLS, CDR2 YYNGEE. The CDR3 length is 15 residues.

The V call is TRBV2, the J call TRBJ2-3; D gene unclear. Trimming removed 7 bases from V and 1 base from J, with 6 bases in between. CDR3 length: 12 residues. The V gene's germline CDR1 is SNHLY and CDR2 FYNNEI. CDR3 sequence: CASTIRTDTQYF. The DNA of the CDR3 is TGTGCCAGCACTATTCGCACAGATACGCAGTATTTT.

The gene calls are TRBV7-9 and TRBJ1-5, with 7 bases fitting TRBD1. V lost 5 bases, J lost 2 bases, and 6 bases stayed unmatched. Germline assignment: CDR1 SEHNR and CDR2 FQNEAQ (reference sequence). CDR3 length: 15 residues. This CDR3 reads CASSLGQVRNQPQHF. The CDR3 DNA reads TGTGCCAGCAGCCTCGGACAGGTTCGCAATCAGCCCCAGCATTTT.